The text below deals with one T cell receptor beta chain. Its antigen is not known. Germline loops: CDR1 SGHNT, CDR2 YENEEA. The V and J ends lost 0 bases and 6 bases respectively, with 3 bases between them. This CDR3 has 12 residues. This entry comes from a study of T cells in localized non-small cell lung cancer. Study-wide results and caveats: Across samples, adjacent lung featured a median roughly 60 of the top 100 tumor clones. Heterogeneity cannot be ruled out, as sequencing used one tumor region only. Clonality peaked in uninvolved adjacent lung rather than tumor. There was an association of higher blood T cell density with longer overall survival.

Some clones are missing from TCRdb's copy, which holds only in-frame ones; the method was immunoSEQ multiplex PCR. The data show about 41,000 clones, roughly 86% seen once. The clonotype originates from a female donor older than 55 with stage I squamous cell lung carcinoma. Material: peripheral blood, obtained before any cancer treatment. This chain links TRBV11-3 with TRBJ2-1; D gene ambiguous. CDR3 protein: CASSLDSNEQFF. The CDR3 nucleotides read TGTGCCAGCAGCTTAGATTCCAATGAGCAGTTCTTC.